This TCR beta chain was captured in a study of CD8+ T cells in alopecia areata. Study-level points and caveats: The treated group had a single nonresponder, limiting CD8+ expansion-response conclusions.

Treatment reported: oral pan-JAK inhibitor, 5-10 mg twice daily. Extracted RNA was reverse transcribed into cDNA, the sequencing template. Repertoires were generated with immunoSEQ multiplex PCR, while TCRdb's copy carries only in-frame clones and drops some. The table lists around 160,000 clones, approximately 57% of them singletons. CDR3 size: 15 residues. With 5 bases clipped from V and 4 bases from J, the junction kept 7 bases outside the gene matches. Germline-derived CDR1 and CDR2 are LNHDA and SQIVND (reference sequence). Concerning this clone: The antigen is unknown.

The receptor was isolated from a human donor with alopecia areata. The specimen was CD4+ T cells sorted from blood, collected at week 24, from a patient treated with tofacitinib. The rearrangement links TRBV19 to TRBJ2-7; 11 bases are a match to TRBD1. CDR3 nucleotide sequence: TGTGCCAGTAGTGCACCGGGACAGGGGGGTTACGAGCAGTACTTC. It specifies CASSAPGQGGYEQYF.